Presented here are 3 T cell receptor beta chains from one specimen sequenced in a study of identical twins. MiXCR was run by TCRdb on the 5' RACE reads, yielding one entry per CDR3 protein. There are about 530,000 distinct CDR3 sequences in the sample; approximately 20% occur only once, and about 0.48% lies in the top ten. These same records also appear under a second study, on yellow fever vaccine responses in identical twins.

The sequencing input was CD4+ T cells sorted from blood. These receptors all come from a woman between 18 and 30 years old in good health.

The V gene is TRBV12-5, the J gene TRBJ2-1, with TRBD1 matching over 10 bases. The V segment lost 7 bases and the J segment 9 bases; nucleotides outside the gene matches: 15. The V gene's germline CDR1 is LGHNT and CDR2 FRNRAP. The CDR3 runs to 16 residues. CDR3 sequence reads: CASAPDRGEVTGEQFF. As DNA, the CDR3 is TGTGCTAGTGCCCCGGACAGGGGGGAGGTTACAGGTGAGCAGTTCTTC.

The chain employs TRBV6-1 and TRBJ2-3; 7 nucleotides match TRBD1. Germline V gives CDR1 MNHNS, CDR2 SASEGT. Losses at the gene ends were 4 bases for V and 5 bases for J; bases not matched to a gene: 3. The CDR3 is 13 amino acids. The DNA for the CDR3 is TGTGCCAGCAGTGGACAGGGAATAGATACGCAGTATTTT. Encoded protein: CASSGQGIDTQYF.

This clonotype was counted ten times or more. The rearrangement uses TRBV20-1 and TRBJ2-5, with D tentatively TRBD1 or TRBD2 (6 bases each). Germline V gives CDR1 DFQATT, CDR2 SNEGSKA (reference sequence). The CDR3 loop spans 12 amino acids. V was shortened by 5 bases and J by 3 bases, with 10 bases between the two germline ends. The CDR3 loop reads CSARRGEETQYF. The CDR3 DNA follows: TGCAGTGCTCGGAGGGGGGAAGAGACCCAGTACTTC.